The T cell receptor beta chain under discussion was sequenced for a study of cytomegalovirus exposure and HLA in healthy donors. 60 Vbeta and 13 Jbeta primers were used in PCR. Generated by immunoSEQ multiplex PCR, the TCRdb table keeps only in-frame clones and is missing some. The repertoire holds 150,000 to 200,000 clones, with approximately 88% as singletons. With 5 bases clipped from V and 7 bases from J, the junction kept 4 bases outside the gene matches. The CDR3 runs 14 residues. CDR1 is SGHTA and CDR2 is FQGTGA in the germline V gene. Sequenced sample: PBMCs. The genes are TRBV7-3 and TRBJ2-1; TRBD2 matches at 11 bases. The clonotype comes from a boy aged 5-17 years in good health and CMV-seronegative. The CDR3: CASSDSGRGNEQFF. In DNA, the CDR3 is TGTGCCAGCAGCGATAGCGGGAGGGGTAATGAGCAGTTCTTC.